This TCR beta chain emerged from a study of neoadjuvant anti-PD-1 for oral cavity cancer. Overall study: Non-progressing patients received a fourth nivolumab dose near day 43, then surgery on days 50-56.

Time point: after neoadjuvant nivolumab, at surgical resection. Patients had newly diagnosed, untreated stage II-IVA oral cavity squamous cell carcinoma. Germline lookup yields CDR1 SGHAT and CDR2 FQNNGV. V was cut by 6 bases and J by 6 bases, with 17 bases left in between. The CDR3 extends over 14 amino acids. The data were produced by immunoSEQ multiplex PCR, yet TCRdb's version contains in-frame clones alone and is incomplete. The data contain over 65,000 clones, approximately 87% of them singletons. Material: PBMCs, obtained after nivolumab (anti-PD-1) treatment. The chain recombines TRBV11-2 with TRBJ1-1, with D possibly being TRBD1 (5 bases). This clonotype was obtained from a person between 40 and 79 years old with oral cavity squamous cell carcinoma. The CDR3 region has the DNA TGTGCCAGCAGTAAACTACCGGGGGGAGCTGAAGCTTTCTTT. It encodes CASSKLPGGAEAFF.